Listed below are T cell receptor beta chains from one sample, sequenced in a study of OX40 agonist ivuxolimab in advanced cancers. TCRdb keeps only in-frame clones here, not all; method: immunoSEQ multiplex PCR. This sample has around 150,000 clones, with 94% found just once. The starting material was CD4+ or CD8+ T cells sorted from blood, obtained in a trial of the OX40 agonist ivuxolimab. The receptors derive from an adult with an advanced solid tumor such as melanoma, head and neck, liver or kidney cancer. Each CDR3 is given with its conserved first and last residue. Each record gives: clone size, J gene, V gene, D gene, CDR3 DNA, CDR3 protein. The D gene is left open where the match is weak. Clone size is stated in some rows and not others, as once, few, many or a class when expanded.

>.|TRBJ1-6|TRBV13|.
TGTGCCAGCAGCTCCCCCAAGGCCTATAATTCACCCCTCCACTTT
CASSSPKAYNSPLHF
>.|TRBJ1-2|TRBV6-5|.
TGTGCCAGCATTCTCCTTCCCGGGGTAGGTGGCTACACCTTC
CASILLPGVGGYTF
>.|TRBJ1-3|TRBV5-4|TRBD1
TGTGCCAGCAGCCCCGGACAGGGGTCGGTCGGAAACACCATATATTTT
CASSPGQGSVGNTIYF
>.|TRBJ2-7|TRBV11-2|.
TGTGCCAGCAGCTCACAGCCTCAGGGGAACGAGCAGTACTTC
CASSSQPQGNEQYF
>.|TRBJ2-7|TRBV6-1|.
TGTGCCAGCAGTGACGGACACCCCCCACACGAGCAGTACTTC
CASSDGHPPHEQYF
>.|TRBJ2-7|TRBV10-1|.
TGCGCCAGCAGTGAGGGCAGAACCTACGAGCAGTACTTC
CASSEGRTYEQYF
>.|TRBJ2-2|TRBV10-1|.
TGCGCCAGCAGTTCTCCAGGGGCGCGGGAGGAGCTGTTTTTT
CASSSPGAREELFF
>.|TRBJ2-2|TRBV4-1|.
TGCGCCAGCAGCCCCCTTGGGCAGGCGAACACCGGGGAGCTGTTTTTT
CASSPLGQANTGELFF
>.|TRBJ1-2|TRBV27|.
TGTGCCAGCAGTTCTGACCGGGGGATGGGGAACTATGGCTACACCTTC
CASSSDRGMGNYGYTF
>.|TRBJ1-3|TRBV6-5|.
TGTGCCAGCAGTTTCGGGACGACCAGCTCTGGAAACACCATATATTTT
CASSFGTTSSGNTIYF
>.|TRBJ2-7|TRBV7-2|TRBD2
TGTGCCAGCAGCTTTACTAGCGGGAGTACCAACGAGCAGTACTTC
CASSFTSGSTNEQYF
>.|TRBJ2-2|TRBV9|TRBD2
TGTGCCAGCAGCCTTAGCGGGGGGAACACCGGGGAGCTGTTTTTT
CASSLSGGNTGELFF
>.|TRBJ1-1|TRBV4-3|TRBD1
TGCGCCAGCAGCGGGAATGGACAGGGCGGAGCTGAAGCTTTCTTT
CASSGNGQGGAEAFF
>.|TRBJ1-2|TRBV5-1|TRBD1
TGCGCCAGCAGTCCCGACAGGGGCGAACATGGCTACACCTTC
CASSPDRGEHGYTF
>.|TRBJ1-6|TRBV4-3|.
TGCGCCAGCAGCCAAGGGGTCCCCGATAATTCACCCCTCCACTTT
CASSQGVPDNSPLHF
>.|TRBJ1-4|TRBV5-1|TRBD1
TGCGCCAGCAGCTTGGGGGACAAGACAGGGACAGAAAAACTGTTTTTT
CASSLGDKTGTEKLFF
>.|TRBJ2-1|TRBV9|.
TGTGCCAGCAGCGGGGCGGGGGCGAGGTACAATGAGCAGTTCTTC
CASSGAGARYNEQFF
>.|TRBJ2-3|TRBV5-4|TRBD1
TGTGCCAGCAGCCTGGGGACAGTCACAGATACGCAGTATTTT
CASSLGTVTDTQYF
>.|TRBJ2-1|TRBV11-2|TRBD2
TGTGCCAGCAGCTTACACCCCCTAGCGGGGGCTTACAATGAGCAGTTCTTC
CASSLHPLAGAYNEQFF
>.|TRBJ2-7|TRBV7-8|TRBD1
TGTGCCAGCAGCTTAGGCCCGGACAGGTTATCCGAGCAGTACTTC
CASSLGPDRLSEQYF
>.|TRBJ2-7|TRBV6-5|.
TGTGCCAGCAGTTACTCTGGGGGGAGCGCCTACGAGCAGTACTTC
CASSYSGGSAYEQYF
>.|TRBJ1-6|TRBV11-2|.
TGTGCCAGCAGCTTGGGGGTGAGCCGAGCCATTCATTCACCCCTCCACTTT
CASSLGVSRAIHSPLHF
>.|TRBJ1-2|TRBV28|.
TGTGCCAGCAGAGGGCGAACGGCACTTAACTATGGCTACACCTTC
CASRGRTALNYGYTF
>.|TRBJ2-1|TRBV6-6|TRBD2
TGTGCCAGCAGTCAACTAGCGGGGGCCGATTACAATGAGCAGTTCTTC
CASSQLAGADYNEQFF
>.|TRBJ2-7|TRBV7-9|.
TGTGCCAGCAGCTTAGGCCAGTCCAAAACCTTCTACGAGCAGTACTTC
CASSLGQSKTFYEQYF
>.|TRBJ1-3|TRBV19|.
TGTGCCAGTAGTATAGGTCCGGGATCTGGAAACACCATATATTTT
CASSIGPGSGNTIYF
>.|TRBJ1-2|TRBV18|TRBD1
TGTGCCAGCTCACCGGACAGGGCGGGCTATGGCTACACCTTC
CASSPDRAGYGYTF
>.|TRBJ1-5|TRBV30|.
TGTGCCTGGAGCCCTAGGAGCAATCAGCCCCAGCATTTT
CAWSPRSNQPQHF
>.|TRBJ2-7|TRBV28|TRBD1
TGTGCCAGCAGTGGGACAGTATACGAGCAGTACTTC
CASSGTVYEQYF
>.|TRBJ1-2|TRBV19|TRBD1
TGTGCCAGTAGTCGTACTCTTCGGGACAGGGCTTATGGCTACACCTTC
CASSRTLRDRAYGYTF
>.|TRBJ2-1|TRBV6-1|.
TGTGCCAGCAGTGAAGTCCATGAGCAGTTCTTC
CASSEVHEQFF
>.|TRBJ2-4|TRBV10-3|TRBD1
TGTGCCATCAAAGGGGGCTCGGACATTCAGTACTTC
CAIKGGSDIQYF
>.|TRBJ1-3|TRBV9|TRBD1
TGTGCCAGCAGCGGCCGGGACAGGAAGGACCCCACCATATATTTT
CASSGRDRKDPTIYF
>once|TRBJ2-7|TRBV7-2|TRBD1
TGTGCCAGCAGCCTGCCTCGACAGGGATGGTCCTACGAGCAGTACTTC
CASSLPRQGWSYEQYF
>.|TRBJ1-2|TRBV7-6|.
TGTGCCAGCAGCTCATACACCTATGGCTACACCTTC
CASSSYTYGYTF
>.|TRBJ1-4|TRBV7-9|.
TGTGCCAGCAGCTCCGAGCTCTTTCGAGGGGAAAAACTGTTTTTT
CASSSELFRGEKLFF
>once|TRBJ1-1|TRBV11-1|TRBD1
TGTGCCAGCAGCTCACAGGGGGGAGGCACTGAAGCTTTCTTT
CASSSQGGGTEAFF
>.|TRBJ2-5|TRBV7-2|.
TGTGCCAGCAGCGGGCGGTATACGGAGACCCAGTACTTC
CASSGRYTETQYF
>.|TRBJ1-1|TRBV5-4|.
TGTGCCAGCCTGAGAGGGGGGTCTGACACTGAAGCTTTCTTT
CASLRGGSDTEAFF
>.|TRBJ1-4|TRBV5-1|.
TGCGCCAGCAGCTTGGACAGAATCGAAAAACTGTTTTTT
CASSLDRIEKLFF
>.|TRBJ1-3|TRBV7-6|.
TGTGCCAGCAGCTCAGATATCGTGTCTGGAAACACCATATATTTT
CASSSDIVSGNTIYF
>.|TRBJ1-2|TRBV5-6|.
TGTGCCAGCAGCCTCCGAGGGGGAGAGGGCGGCTACACCTTC
CASSLRGGEGGYTF
>.|TRBJ1-4|TRBV5-8|.
TGTGCCAGCAGCTTGGACAGGGCGTATGAAAAACTGTTTTTT
CASSLDRAYEKLFF
>.|TRBJ1-6|TRBV7-3|.
TGTGCCAGCAGCCCCTCACACGGGGGAGCCCTCCACTTT
CASSPSHGGALHF
>.|TRBJ2-7|TRBV10-3|.
TGTGCCATCAGTGACTGGGGGGGCGGGGAATACGAGCAGTACTTC
CAISDWGGGEYEQYF
>.|TRBJ2-1|TRBV5-1|TRBD2
TGCGCCAGCAGCCAGGGACTAGCGGACTATGGGGAGCAGTTCTTC
CASSQGLADYGEQFF
>.|TRBJ2-7|TRBV6-1|.
TGTGCCAGCGGGACAAAGGGAGGCGAGCAGTACTTC
CASGTKGGEQYF
>.|TRBJ1-2|TRBV4-1|.
TGCGCCAGCAGCCAATCCGACAGGAACTATGGCTACACCTTC
CASSQSDRNYGYTF
>.|TRBJ1-2|TRBV2|TRBD1
TGTGCCAGCAGCGGACAGGTTTGGGCCTATGGCTACACCTTC
CASSGQVWAYGYTF
>.|TRBJ1-5|TRBV2|.
TGTGCCAGCAGTGAACAGGTACGGGATCAGCCCCAGCATTTT
CASSEQVRDQPQHF
>.|TRBJ2-7|TRBV7-2|.
TGTGCCAGCAGCATCAGGGGTGGCGAGCAGTACTTC
CASSIRGGEQYF
>.|TRBJ2-1|TRBV14|.
TGTGCCAGCAGCCAAATGACAGTCCCCAGGTCTGAGGGATCCTACAATGAGCAGTTCTTC
CASSQMTVPRSEGSYNEQFF
>.|TRBJ2-2|TRBV7-2|.
TGTGCCAGCAGCTTATCCGCCACCGGGGAGCTGTTTTTT
CASSLSATGELFF
>.|TRBJ2-6|TRBV6-5|.
TGTGCCAGCAGTTACTCTGGGGCCAACGTCCTGACTTTC
CASSYSGANVLTF